This T cell receptor (beta chain) derives from a study of blood T cell repertoires in COVID-19. Whole-study context: PBMCs, B-cell-depleted T cells, or T cells provided the cDNA or gDNA that made up the material.

The repertoire was sequenced with immunoSEQ multiplex PCR; TCRdb's copy has only in-frame clones and lacks some. Altogether around 260,000 clones are present, 90% to 95% being singletons, with the ten largest covering 2% to 2.5%. Seattle's enrolled individuals joined amid active infection and were then monitored longitudinally. The sample taken for sequencing was peripheral blood. This sequence was found in a woman aged 25 to 39 with COVID-19, enrolled during active disease.

The CDR3 coding sequence is TGTGCCAGCAGTTTATTCCCAGGAGGACTAGCGGGAGTTATATCCTACGAGCAGTACTTC. Translation: CASSLFPGGLAGVISYEQYF. V usage is TRBV28 and J usage is TRBJ2-7; 13 bases match TRBD2. Looked up from germline, CDR1 is MDHEN and CDR2 is SYDVKM. The CDR3 loop spans 20 amino acids. Trimming removed 1 base from V and 1 base from J; junction bases left unmatched: 13.